Detailed here is one T cell receptor beta chain. Which antigen it targets is not known. No qualities accompany the bases; no much larger clone lies one base away. TCR cDNA was synthesized by 5'RACE template switching, which introduced a universal primer site and unique molecular identifiers. Priming of cDNA synthesis was performed from both the TCR alpha and TCR beta constant segments. Library amplification involved two PCR steps, and the second step added sample barcodes and sequencing adapters. Sequencing of the libraries was done on either Illumina HiSeq 2500 (2x100 bp) or NovaSeq (2x150 bp). Per the original workflow: MIGEC was used to demultiplex reads and collapse the reads into UMI consensus sequences, and MiXCR was used for V(D)J alignment. Using edgeR on replicate PBMC samples, clonotypes were called vaccine-responding if FDR was below 0.01 and the log2 fold change was above 5 up to day 15. Each bulk clonotype received a CD4 or CD8 identity based on whether the sequenced CD4 or CD8 repertoire contained that clonotype at higher abundance. The raw public reads went through TCRdb reprocessing: fastp at Q25, MiXCR clone calling, in-frame beta chains kept. Identical CDR3 proteins give one entry, which carries the most common genes and DNA. TCRdb, rather than the study authors, made the V and J calls. This sample lists 200,000 to 300,000 distinct CDR3 sequences; 10% to 15% were detected once. Of the sample, 0.45% to 0.65% is held by the ten largest clones.

The data derive from a study of T cells after yellow fever vaccination (dated by TCRdb to the late 2010s). Notes on the research overall: The SMART-Seq v4 Ultra Low Input RNA kit was used to prepare libraries from fractions with low cell numbers. The cohort comprised two healthy male donors, one aged 18 to 30 and one aged 30 to 40 years. Bulk TCR alpha and beta repertoires were sequenced longitudinally to track T-cell clones before and after primary and booster YFV17D yellow fever vaccination. Blood was collected at multiple timepoints before and after primary and secondary immunization, and bulk PBMC replicates and cell subsets were isolated.

In the paper's terms, the treatment or condition label means: live attenuated yellow fever vaccine strain. A standard Ficoll-Paque protocol was used to isolate PBMCs from peripheral blood. Dynabeads CD4 and CD8 positive selection kits were used to isolate CD4 and CD8 T-cell fractions. RNA was extracted with TriZol from bulk PBMCs, CD4 and CD8 fractions, and dextramer-positive and dextramer-negative fractions. In the germline V gene, CDR1 corresponds to MDHEN and CDR2 to SYDVKM. The CDR3 spans 15 residues, from the cysteine through the phenylalanine. Just the 45-base CDR3 DNA is kept, in frame starting at base 1. V is pruned by 6 bases and J by 2 bases, leaving 3 bases of the junction without a gene match. Study-wide findings and limitations: A small share of clonotypes was detected in both CD4 and CD8 compartments, with the overlap likely arising from convergent recombination. Because the study included only a couple of donors, the extent to which the findings can be generalized is limited. After the booster, most of the clones that had expanded following primary vaccination were detected again (roughly 96% of CD4 and around 87% of CD8), which suggests that memory was broadly maintained. Computational filtering was required because FACS-sorted repertoires could contain abundant contaminating clonotypes from the bulk population. Compared with the primary T-cell response, the secondary T-cell response was weaker but faster, peaking on day 5 rather than day 15.

This receptor was taken from a man aged 25 to 40 who received the YFV17D yellow fever vaccine. The sequencing used CD4+ T cells sorted from PBMCs, collected 45 days after the yellow fever booster vaccination. The chain was built from TRBV28 and TRBJ2-1; 11 central bases correspond to TRBD1. This receptor has the CDR3 CASRRTGGAYNEQFF. In nucleotide form, the sequence is TGTGCCAGCAGAAGGACAGGGGGCGCCTACAATGAGCAGTTCTTC. Here the CDR3 is joined to the reference TRBV28 and TRBJ2-1 genes, and the full variable domain is: DVKVTQSSRYLVKRTGEKVFLECVQDMDHENMFWYRQDPGLGLRLIYFSYDVKMKEKGDIPEGYSVSREKKERFSLILESASTNQTSMYLCASRRTGGAYNEQFFGPGTRLTVL.